This T cell receptor beta chain was identified during a study of CD8 T cells in Susac syndrome. In germline, CDR1 is LNHDA, CDR2 SQIVND (reference sequence). The CDR3 totals 12 residues. Trimming at V came to 8 bases and at J to 1 base, leaving 0 bases not matched to a gene. This clonotype was seen a handful of times. An amount of RNA that ranged from roughly 0.45 to 1 ug was reverse transcribed with random hexamers. Via MiXCR, TCRdb re-called the immunoSEQ multiplex PCR reads, giving one row per CDR3 protein. The repertoire holds about 300,000 distinct CDR3 sequences, with roughly 85% as singletons. Sequencing targeted TCR beta in blood CD8+ and CD4+ T cells.

The sequence was collected from a human donor with multiple sclerosis. The genes are TRBV19 and TRBJ1-1; 8 bases align to TRBD1. Material: CD8+ T cells from PBMCs. This CDR3 is CASGTGNTEAFF. DNA of the CDR3: TGTGCCAGTGGGACAGGGAACACTGAAGCTTTCTTT.